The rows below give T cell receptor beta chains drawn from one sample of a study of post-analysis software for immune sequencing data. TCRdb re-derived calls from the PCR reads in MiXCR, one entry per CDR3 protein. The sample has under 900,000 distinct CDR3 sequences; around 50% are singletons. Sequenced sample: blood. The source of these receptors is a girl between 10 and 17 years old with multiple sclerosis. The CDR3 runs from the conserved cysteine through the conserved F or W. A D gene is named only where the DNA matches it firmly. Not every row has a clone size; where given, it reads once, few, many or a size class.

CDR3aa: CASSWTSVDEQFF
CDR3nt: TGTGCCAGCAGCTGGACTAGCGTCGATGAGCAGTTCTTC
d_gene: TRBD2
j_gene: TRBJ2-1
v_gene: TRBV6-1
abundance: NA

CDR3aa: CASSLQGTNPETQYF
CDR3nt: TGTGCCAGCAGTTTACAGGGGACAAACCCAGAGACCCAGTACTTC
d_gene: NA
j_gene: TRBJ2-5
v_gene: TRBV28
abundance: NA

CDR3aa: CASSFNRRETQYF
CDR3nt: TGTGCCAGCAGTTTTAATAGGAGAGAGACCCAGTACTTC
d_gene: NA
j_gene: TRBJ2-5
v_gene: TRBV12-3/TRBV12-4
abundance: NA

CDR3aa: CAISESIQGSYEQYF
CDR3nt: TGTGCCATCAGTGAGTCTATACAGGGGAGTTACGAGCAGTACTTC
d_gene: TRBD1
j_gene: TRBJ2-7
v_gene: TRBV10-3
abundance: NA

CDR3aa: CSVEDGRLTDTQYF
CDR3nt: TGCAGCGTTGAAGATGGGCGCCTTACGGATACGCAGTATTTT
d_gene: NA
j_gene: TRBJ2-3
v_gene: TRBV29-1
abundance: NA

CDR3aa: CSARPGQGQPQHF
CDR3nt: TGCAGTGCTAGACCCGGACAGGGGCAGCCCCAGCATTTT
d_gene: TRBD1
j_gene: TRBJ1-5
v_gene: TRBV20-1
abundance: few

CDR3aa: CSALDQRVSYEQYF
CDR3nt: TGCAGTGCTTTGGACCAAAGGGTGTCCTACGAGCAGTACTTC
d_gene: NA
j_gene: TRBJ2-7
v_gene: TRBV20-1
abundance: once

CDR3aa: CVSSQDLGRARYNEQYF
CDR3nt: TGCGTCAGCAGCCAAGATCTAGGGCGGGCGCGATACAATGAGCAGTACTTC
d_gene: NA
j_gene: TRBJ2-7
v_gene: TRBV4-1
abundance: NA

CDR3aa: CASSQDLGGNTEAFF
CDR3nt: TGTGCCAGCAGCCAAGATCTAGGCGGTAACACTGAAGCTTTCTTT
d_gene: NA
j_gene: TRBJ1-1
v_gene: TRBV14
abundance: NA

CDR3aa: CASSDGTQGPLSYEQYF
CDR3nt: TGTGCCAGCAGTGACGGTACTCAGGGGCCCCTCTCCTACGAGCAGTACTTC
d_gene: NA
j_gene: TRBJ2-7
v_gene: TRBV25-1
abundance: once

CDR3aa: CATSPSAGMGRNTEAFF
CDR3nt: TGTGCCACCAGCCCATCGGCGGGTATGGGGAGGAACACTGAAGCTTTCTTT
d_gene: NA
j_gene: TRBJ1-1
v_gene: TRBV15
abundance: NA

CDR3aa: CSALIPMPYEQYF
CDR3nt: TGCAGTGCCCTTATTCCCATGCCGTACGAGCAGTACTTC
d_gene: NA
j_gene: TRBJ2-7
v_gene: TRBV20-1
abundance: few

CDR3aa: CASSLDSVSSYNEQFF
CDR3nt: TGTGCCAGCAGCTTAGACAGTGTAAGCTCCTACAATGAGCAGTTCTTC
d_gene: NA
j_gene: TRBJ2-1
v_gene: TRBV11-1
abundance: NA

CDR3aa: CASSSRGPTDTYEQYF
CDR3nt: TGTGCCAGCAGCTCCCGGGGGCCCACCGATACCTACGAGCAGTACTTC
d_gene: NA
j_gene: TRBJ2-7
v_gene: TRBV7-6
abundance: NA

CDR3aa: CVSGGSFGTGNNEKLFF
CDR3nt: TGTGTCAGCGGAGGCTCGTTTGGGACAGGGAATAATGAAAAACTGTTTTTT
d_gene: TRBD1
j_gene: TRBJ1-4
v_gene: TRBV27
abundance: NA

CDR3aa: CASSLGTGFGYTF
CDR3nt: TGTGCCAGCAGCTTAGGAACGGGCTTCGGCTACACCTTC
d_gene: NA
j_gene: TRBJ1-2
v_gene: TRBV7-8
abundance: NA

CDR3aa: CASSVEAGAFGEQYF
CDR3nt: TGTGCCAGCAGCGTAGAAGCAGGGGCGTTCGGAGAGCAGTACTTC
d_gene: NA
j_gene: TRBJ2-7
v_gene: TRBV9
abundance: NA

CDR3aa: CASMEGHSNQPQHF
CDR3nt: TGTGCCAGCATGGAGGGTCATAGCAATCAGCCCCAGCATTTT
d_gene: NA
j_gene: TRBJ1-5
v_gene: TRBV6-1
abundance: NA

CDR3aa: CASSFSGIEYF
CDR3nt: TGCGCCAGCAGCTTCTCCGGGATTGAGTACTTC
d_gene: NA
j_gene: TRBJ2-5
v_gene: TRBV5-1
abundance: NA

CDR3aa: CASSESGDTDTQYF
CDR3nt: TGCGCCAGCAGTGAGTCGGGGGACACAGATACGCAGTATTTT
d_gene: NA
j_gene: TRBJ2-3
v_gene: TRBV10-2
abundance: few

CDR3aa: CATSREWIAKNIQYF
CDR3nt: TGTGCCACCAGCAGAGAGTGGATAGCCAAAAACATTCAGTACTTC
d_gene: NA
j_gene: TRBJ2-4
v_gene: TRBV15
abundance: once

CDR3aa: CASTNRREADTQYF
CDR3nt: TGTGCCAGCACTAATCGGCGGGAGGCAGATACGCAGTATTTT
d_gene: TRBD2
j_gene: TRBJ2-3
v_gene: TRBV6-6
abundance: NA

CDR3aa: CSARDPSSGANVLTF
CDR3nt: TGCAGTGCTAGAGATCCCTCCTCTGGGGCCAACGTCCTGACTTTC
d_gene: NA
j_gene: TRBJ2-6
v_gene: TRBV20-1
abundance: NA

CDR3aa: CASSSGDSPLWEQFF
CDR3nt: TGTGCCAGCAGCTCAGGGGATTCCCCTTTATGGGAGCAGTTCTTC
d_gene: NA
j_gene: TRBJ2-1
v_gene: TRBV12-3/TRBV12-4
abundance: NA

CDR3aa: CASSSSRAGEQYF
CDR3nt: TGTGCCAGCAGTTCATCAAGGGCGGGCGAGCAGTACTTC
d_gene: NA
j_gene: TRBJ2-7
v_gene: TRBV7-6
abundance: few

CDR3aa: CSVDSGAGKLFF
CDR3nt: TGCAGCGTTGATTCCGGGGCGGGAAAACTGTTTTTT
d_gene: NA
j_gene: TRBJ1-4
v_gene: TRBV29-1
abundance: NA

CDR3aa: CASSPDRGDYEQYF
CDR3nt: TGTGCCAGCAGTCCCGACAGGGGGGACTACGAGCAGTACTTC
d_gene: TRBD1
j_gene: TRBJ2-7
v_gene: TRBV12-3/TRBV12-4
abundance: few

CDR3aa: CASSLPGTPSYEQYF
CDR3nt: TGTGCCAGCAGCTTGCCCGGGACGCCCTCCTACGAGCAGTACTTC
d_gene: NA
j_gene: TRBJ2-7
v_gene: TRBV7-8
abundance: NA

CDR3aa: CASSPRDSRIYNEQFF
CDR3nt: TGTGCCAGCAGTCCCAGGGACAGCCGAATATACAATGAGCAGTTCTTC
d_gene: TRBD1
j_gene: TRBJ2-1
v_gene: TRBV27
abundance: few

CDR3aa: CASSLYGQIYEQYF
CDR3nt: TGTGCCAGCAGTCTTTATGGTCAAATCTACGAGCAGTACTTC
d_gene: NA
j_gene: TRBJ2-7
v_gene: TRBV12-3/TRBV12-4
abundance: once

CDR3aa: CSAIQGDEQYF
CDR3nt: TGCAGTGCTATACAGGGGGACGAGCAGTACTTC
d_gene: TRBD1
j_gene: TRBJ2-7
v_gene: TRBV20-1
abundance: NA